This paragraph covers one TCR beta chain sequence. What it binds is unknown. This sample is part of a study of cytomegalovirus exposure and HLA in healthy donors. Broader study findings: Cytomegalovirus association was listed for 164 TCR beta chains. Among the sequence variants, a highly shared cluster was likely an artifact of sequencing. CMV serostatus was the sole immune exposure data available.

Trimming cost V 0 bases and J 5 bases, with 14 bases left between them. The CDR3 length is 15 residues. Germline V lookup: CDR1 SEHNR, CDR2 FQNEAQ (reference sequence). Primers: 60 Vbeta forward and 13 Jbeta reverse. Per the original methods: About 11 million of the 80 million or so unique TCR beta chains counted in a later analysis were shared. Profiling relied on immunoSEQ multiplex PCR, and the TCRdb table lists in-frame clones only, not all of them. V, J and clone size are those of that table, while D and trimming were read from the DNA. Of more than 95,000 clones in the sample, less than 85% were seen once.

Source material: PBMCs. The sequence derives from a man aged 40-49 years in good health and CMV-seropositive. The chain couples TRBV7-9 to TRBJ2-7; perhaps TRBD1 as D (6 bases). This chain's CDR3 is CASSLARSGANEQYF. DNA for the CDR3: TGTGCCAGCAGCTTAGCGAGGTCAGGGGCAAACGAGCAGTACTTC.